These T cell receptor beta chains were read from a single sample in a study of human T cells and chemical hapten exposure. TCRdb passed the RACE reads through MiXCR, listing each CDR3 protein once. The sample has a few hundred thousand distinct CDR3 sequences; nearly 6.5% are singletons. This material consisted of whole blood, taken in connection with sensitization to the hapten diphenylcyclopropenone (DPC). Receptors were obtained from a woman between 18 and 29 years old with alopecia areata. Some clones in this sample may be carry-over from other donors' samples. CDR3s include the opening cysteine and the closing phenylalanine or tryptophan. D genes are given only for firm matches. The size entry gives once, few, many, or a class for an expanded clone.

d_gene,v_gene,j_gene,len,abundance,CDR3nt,CDR3aa
TRBD1,TRBV3-1,TRBJ1-3,15,few,TGTGCCAGCAGCCGCACAGGGGGAGATGGAAACACCATATATTTT,CASSRTGGDGNTIYF
-,TRBV7-7,TRBJ2-1,15,few,TGTGCTAGCAGCCCTCCCGAGGGGGGATTTAATGAGCAGTTCTTC,CASSPPEGGFNEQFF
TRBD2,TRBV27,TRBJ2-1,17,many,TGTGCCAGCAGTTTATTGGGGACTAGCGGGGGTAACAATGAGCAGTTCTTC,CASSLLGTSGGNNEQFF
TRBD1,TRBV5-3,TRBJ2-1,14,few,TGTGCCAGCAGCTTTAGGGACAGGACGAATGAGCAGTTCTTC,CASSFRDRTNEQFF
TRBD1,TRBV7-9,TRBJ2-7,13,many,TGTGCCAGCAGCTTGGGACAGGACTGGGAGCAGTACTTC,CASSLGQDWEQYF
-,TRBV20-1,TRBJ1-1,15,many,TGCAGTGCTGAGACCAGTGGAAACCTGAACACTGAAGCTTTCTTT,CSAETSGNLNTEAFF
TRBD2,TRBV5-1,TRBJ2-1,16,few,TGCGCCAGCAGCTTAGCCGGGGGGGCTTCTTACAATGAGCAGTTCTTC,CASSLAGGASYNEQFF
-,TRBV12-3/TRBV12-4,TRBJ1-2,13,many,TGTGCCAGCAGTTATGGCAGGGGTTTTGGCTACACCTTC,CASSYGRGFGYTF
-,TRBV28,TRBJ1-2,14,few,TGTGCCAGCAGTCCTTGGGGGGCGCGGTATGGCTACACCTTC,CASSPWGARYGYTF
-,TRBV12-3/TRBV12-4,TRBJ1-4,14,few,TGTGCCAGCAGTTTAAACCCCGTAAATGAAAAACTGTTTTTT,CASSLNPVNEKLFF